This TCR beta chain was identified during a study of blood T cell repertoires in COVID-19. Study-level information: Nucleic acid was either cDNA or gDNA, and it came from T cells, B-cell-depleted T cells, or PBMCs.

CDR3 length: 14 amino acids. V was clipped by 5 bases and J by 4 bases, with 14 bases between them. CDR1 and CDR2 (germline): MNHEY, SVGAGI. Original methodology: Amplifying reference gene primers gave estimates of nucleated cell counts. The table came from immunoSEQ multiplex PCR; TCRdb's copy has only in-frame clones and leaves some out. The DNA gave D and trimming, while V, J and clone size come from that table. This table holds around 110,000 clones, approximately 87% found once. This sequence was found in a man aged 25 to 40 with acute or convalescent COVID-19. The rearrangement links TRBV6-5 to TRBJ2-5, with D possibly being TRBD2 (6 bases). Sequenced sample: peripheral blood. In DNA form, the CDR3 reads TGTGCCAGCAGTCCGGGACTGCACACAGAGACCCAGTACTTC. Its translation: CASSPGLHTETQYF.